This T cell receptor (beta chain) was captured in a study of Ad26.COV2.S vaccination and SARS-CoV-2 variants (dated by TCRdb to the early 2020s). Background for the entire study: Donors in the vaccine arm were drawn from COV1001, a phase I-IIa trial of Ad26.COV2.S in healthy adults that was multicentre, randomized, double-blind and placebo-controlled. Ad26.COV2.S was given intramuscularly at 5x10^10 or 1x10^11 viral particles, as a single shot or as two shots 56 days apart. Participants in the trial were split at random into five groups of five each, receiving low-dose or high-dose Ad26.COV2.S once or twice, or else placebo on both occasions. Throughout the experiments and outcome assessment, investigators stayed blinded to trial group allocation. The TCR-sequenced set comprised around 30 samples: around 20 Ad26.COV2.S vaccine recipients, 5 placebo recipients and 8 SARS-CoV-2 convalescent individuals. Sequencing of the TCRbeta repertoire served to evaluate the specificity and breadth of SARS-CoV-2-reactive T cell receptors following Ad26.COV2.S vaccination. General findings and caveats noted by the study authors: After vaccination, substantial breadth of spike-specific CD8+ and CD4+ T cell responses was reported. Vaccine and placebo recipients had comparable non-spike TCR breadth, which fits with the vaccine containing only spike. The authors noted that the TCR breadth and depth analyses may have underestimated total T cell responses. Ad26.COV2.S recipients had higher spike-specific TCR breadth than placebo recipients (P = 0.0014). The study was not powered for comparison of responses between vaccine doses or regimens.

CDR1 and CDR2 (ENHRY, SYGVKD) derive from the germline V gene. Trimming leaves V shorter by 3 bases and J shorter by 7 bases, with the junction holding 8 bases beyond the gene matches. The CDR3 runs 16 residues from the cysteine to the phenylalanine. Of the read, only the CDR3 DNA is kept; its 48 bases are in frame from base 1. The immunoSEQ Assay was used to sequence TCRbeta CDR3 regions. After extraction, genomic DNA underwent amplification by bias-controlled multiplex PCR, followed by high-throughput sequencing. As for the original processing: To quantify the absolute abundance of every unique TCRbeta CDR3 region, sequences were collapsed and filtered. T cell fraction was estimated by normalizing TCRbeta template counts to usable DNA, with usable DNA measured through amplification of reference genes found in all nucleated cells. Repertoire TCRs were annotated as SARS-CoV-2-specific by exact matching of V gene, CDR3 amino acid sequence and J gene to a known reactive TCR set. The reference SARS-CoV-2 TCR set was obtained from MIRA and was filtered for enrichment in COVID-19-positive ImmuneCODE repertoires, whereby public or cross-reactive TCRs were removed. Drawing on the MIRA antigens, annotated TCRs were analysed further at the level of specific ORF or position within ORF. Depth was the summed frequency of annotated unique rearrangements, while breadth was defined as annotated unique rearrangements over total unique productive rearrangements. TCR breadth was compared between groups using two-sided Wilcoxon rank-sum tests. TCRdb mirrors the immuneACCESS table, restricted to in-frame sequences. Some clones are absent from its copies; in checked studies, under half trace to an unresolved V gene, and the reason for the others is unknown. V and J calls and clone size come straight from that table; D and trimming were deduced from the DNA. The sample records hundreds of thousands of clones, around 90% of which are singletons. The ten largest clones capture about 3% of the sample.

As regards this clone: Its recognized antigen is unknown. No quality values exist for individual bases; no much larger clone is one base distant.

The meaning of the sample's treatment or condition label: 15 to 20 received Ad26.COV2.S at low or high dose, single or two shots; roughly five received placebo; per-sample allocation not given. For vaccine and placebo recipients, the sequenced repertoires came from samples collected on day 63 after the first injection. Between 29 July and 7 August 2020, Cohort 1b enrolled 25 adults aged 18-55 years at one site in Boston, USA. Ad26.COV2.S consisted of a replication-incompetent adenovirus type 26 vector by which a prefusion-stabilized SARS-CoV-2 spike protein from the original Wuhan strain was expressed.

In this chain, TRBV10-3 is recombined with TRBJ2-2, and TRBD1 aligns with 10 junction nucleotides. This sample comprised peripheral blood, obtained in a trial of Ad26.COV2.S vaccine versus placebo. The TCR sequence derives from a person between 18 and 65 years old who received the Ad26.COV2.S COVID-19 vaccine or a placebo. The DNA sequence reads TGTGCCATCAGTGACCCGGACAGGGGGTGGGGCGGGGAGCTGTTTTTT. Translation gives CAISDPDRGWGGELFF.